The present T cell receptor beta chain was sequenced within a study of metastatic and nonmetastatic thyroid tumors. As for the study in general: A comparison of repertoires was made across blood and tumor or nodule tissue from malignant and benign thyroid patients.

By frequency in the sample, this clone is medium-sized. Its antigen is undetermined. Per the study methods: Researchers built a distant-metastasis classifier for papillary thyroid cancer that drew on CDR3 differences across clinicopathological groups. Using MiXCR, TCRdb re-called clones from the PCR reads. These V and J calls are TCRdb output, not the study's own analysis. This table holds under 7,500 clones, 3% to 4% found once. No patient received treatment before thyroid surgery. Germline CDR1 is DFQATT and CDR2 is SNEGSKA (reference sequence). The CDR3 is 15 amino acids. With 2 bases removed from V and 5 bases from J, the gap between germline ends came to 19 bases. Whole-study results and caveats: Versus benign nodules, malignant thyroid tumors reportedly had significantly higher TCR beta diversity, in blood and tumor.

The sequenced sample consisted of tumor tissue. This chain joins TRBV20-1 and TRBJ2-7; possibly TRBD2 for D (6 bases). The receptor was isolated from a female donor with papillary thyroid cancer or a benign thyroid nodule (not recorded which). Some clones in this sample may be carry-over from other donors' samples. The CDR3 reads CSARYIGRDNHEQYF. The CDR3 nucleotides are TGCAGTGCTAGATACATAGGGCGGGATAACCACGAGCAGTACTTC.